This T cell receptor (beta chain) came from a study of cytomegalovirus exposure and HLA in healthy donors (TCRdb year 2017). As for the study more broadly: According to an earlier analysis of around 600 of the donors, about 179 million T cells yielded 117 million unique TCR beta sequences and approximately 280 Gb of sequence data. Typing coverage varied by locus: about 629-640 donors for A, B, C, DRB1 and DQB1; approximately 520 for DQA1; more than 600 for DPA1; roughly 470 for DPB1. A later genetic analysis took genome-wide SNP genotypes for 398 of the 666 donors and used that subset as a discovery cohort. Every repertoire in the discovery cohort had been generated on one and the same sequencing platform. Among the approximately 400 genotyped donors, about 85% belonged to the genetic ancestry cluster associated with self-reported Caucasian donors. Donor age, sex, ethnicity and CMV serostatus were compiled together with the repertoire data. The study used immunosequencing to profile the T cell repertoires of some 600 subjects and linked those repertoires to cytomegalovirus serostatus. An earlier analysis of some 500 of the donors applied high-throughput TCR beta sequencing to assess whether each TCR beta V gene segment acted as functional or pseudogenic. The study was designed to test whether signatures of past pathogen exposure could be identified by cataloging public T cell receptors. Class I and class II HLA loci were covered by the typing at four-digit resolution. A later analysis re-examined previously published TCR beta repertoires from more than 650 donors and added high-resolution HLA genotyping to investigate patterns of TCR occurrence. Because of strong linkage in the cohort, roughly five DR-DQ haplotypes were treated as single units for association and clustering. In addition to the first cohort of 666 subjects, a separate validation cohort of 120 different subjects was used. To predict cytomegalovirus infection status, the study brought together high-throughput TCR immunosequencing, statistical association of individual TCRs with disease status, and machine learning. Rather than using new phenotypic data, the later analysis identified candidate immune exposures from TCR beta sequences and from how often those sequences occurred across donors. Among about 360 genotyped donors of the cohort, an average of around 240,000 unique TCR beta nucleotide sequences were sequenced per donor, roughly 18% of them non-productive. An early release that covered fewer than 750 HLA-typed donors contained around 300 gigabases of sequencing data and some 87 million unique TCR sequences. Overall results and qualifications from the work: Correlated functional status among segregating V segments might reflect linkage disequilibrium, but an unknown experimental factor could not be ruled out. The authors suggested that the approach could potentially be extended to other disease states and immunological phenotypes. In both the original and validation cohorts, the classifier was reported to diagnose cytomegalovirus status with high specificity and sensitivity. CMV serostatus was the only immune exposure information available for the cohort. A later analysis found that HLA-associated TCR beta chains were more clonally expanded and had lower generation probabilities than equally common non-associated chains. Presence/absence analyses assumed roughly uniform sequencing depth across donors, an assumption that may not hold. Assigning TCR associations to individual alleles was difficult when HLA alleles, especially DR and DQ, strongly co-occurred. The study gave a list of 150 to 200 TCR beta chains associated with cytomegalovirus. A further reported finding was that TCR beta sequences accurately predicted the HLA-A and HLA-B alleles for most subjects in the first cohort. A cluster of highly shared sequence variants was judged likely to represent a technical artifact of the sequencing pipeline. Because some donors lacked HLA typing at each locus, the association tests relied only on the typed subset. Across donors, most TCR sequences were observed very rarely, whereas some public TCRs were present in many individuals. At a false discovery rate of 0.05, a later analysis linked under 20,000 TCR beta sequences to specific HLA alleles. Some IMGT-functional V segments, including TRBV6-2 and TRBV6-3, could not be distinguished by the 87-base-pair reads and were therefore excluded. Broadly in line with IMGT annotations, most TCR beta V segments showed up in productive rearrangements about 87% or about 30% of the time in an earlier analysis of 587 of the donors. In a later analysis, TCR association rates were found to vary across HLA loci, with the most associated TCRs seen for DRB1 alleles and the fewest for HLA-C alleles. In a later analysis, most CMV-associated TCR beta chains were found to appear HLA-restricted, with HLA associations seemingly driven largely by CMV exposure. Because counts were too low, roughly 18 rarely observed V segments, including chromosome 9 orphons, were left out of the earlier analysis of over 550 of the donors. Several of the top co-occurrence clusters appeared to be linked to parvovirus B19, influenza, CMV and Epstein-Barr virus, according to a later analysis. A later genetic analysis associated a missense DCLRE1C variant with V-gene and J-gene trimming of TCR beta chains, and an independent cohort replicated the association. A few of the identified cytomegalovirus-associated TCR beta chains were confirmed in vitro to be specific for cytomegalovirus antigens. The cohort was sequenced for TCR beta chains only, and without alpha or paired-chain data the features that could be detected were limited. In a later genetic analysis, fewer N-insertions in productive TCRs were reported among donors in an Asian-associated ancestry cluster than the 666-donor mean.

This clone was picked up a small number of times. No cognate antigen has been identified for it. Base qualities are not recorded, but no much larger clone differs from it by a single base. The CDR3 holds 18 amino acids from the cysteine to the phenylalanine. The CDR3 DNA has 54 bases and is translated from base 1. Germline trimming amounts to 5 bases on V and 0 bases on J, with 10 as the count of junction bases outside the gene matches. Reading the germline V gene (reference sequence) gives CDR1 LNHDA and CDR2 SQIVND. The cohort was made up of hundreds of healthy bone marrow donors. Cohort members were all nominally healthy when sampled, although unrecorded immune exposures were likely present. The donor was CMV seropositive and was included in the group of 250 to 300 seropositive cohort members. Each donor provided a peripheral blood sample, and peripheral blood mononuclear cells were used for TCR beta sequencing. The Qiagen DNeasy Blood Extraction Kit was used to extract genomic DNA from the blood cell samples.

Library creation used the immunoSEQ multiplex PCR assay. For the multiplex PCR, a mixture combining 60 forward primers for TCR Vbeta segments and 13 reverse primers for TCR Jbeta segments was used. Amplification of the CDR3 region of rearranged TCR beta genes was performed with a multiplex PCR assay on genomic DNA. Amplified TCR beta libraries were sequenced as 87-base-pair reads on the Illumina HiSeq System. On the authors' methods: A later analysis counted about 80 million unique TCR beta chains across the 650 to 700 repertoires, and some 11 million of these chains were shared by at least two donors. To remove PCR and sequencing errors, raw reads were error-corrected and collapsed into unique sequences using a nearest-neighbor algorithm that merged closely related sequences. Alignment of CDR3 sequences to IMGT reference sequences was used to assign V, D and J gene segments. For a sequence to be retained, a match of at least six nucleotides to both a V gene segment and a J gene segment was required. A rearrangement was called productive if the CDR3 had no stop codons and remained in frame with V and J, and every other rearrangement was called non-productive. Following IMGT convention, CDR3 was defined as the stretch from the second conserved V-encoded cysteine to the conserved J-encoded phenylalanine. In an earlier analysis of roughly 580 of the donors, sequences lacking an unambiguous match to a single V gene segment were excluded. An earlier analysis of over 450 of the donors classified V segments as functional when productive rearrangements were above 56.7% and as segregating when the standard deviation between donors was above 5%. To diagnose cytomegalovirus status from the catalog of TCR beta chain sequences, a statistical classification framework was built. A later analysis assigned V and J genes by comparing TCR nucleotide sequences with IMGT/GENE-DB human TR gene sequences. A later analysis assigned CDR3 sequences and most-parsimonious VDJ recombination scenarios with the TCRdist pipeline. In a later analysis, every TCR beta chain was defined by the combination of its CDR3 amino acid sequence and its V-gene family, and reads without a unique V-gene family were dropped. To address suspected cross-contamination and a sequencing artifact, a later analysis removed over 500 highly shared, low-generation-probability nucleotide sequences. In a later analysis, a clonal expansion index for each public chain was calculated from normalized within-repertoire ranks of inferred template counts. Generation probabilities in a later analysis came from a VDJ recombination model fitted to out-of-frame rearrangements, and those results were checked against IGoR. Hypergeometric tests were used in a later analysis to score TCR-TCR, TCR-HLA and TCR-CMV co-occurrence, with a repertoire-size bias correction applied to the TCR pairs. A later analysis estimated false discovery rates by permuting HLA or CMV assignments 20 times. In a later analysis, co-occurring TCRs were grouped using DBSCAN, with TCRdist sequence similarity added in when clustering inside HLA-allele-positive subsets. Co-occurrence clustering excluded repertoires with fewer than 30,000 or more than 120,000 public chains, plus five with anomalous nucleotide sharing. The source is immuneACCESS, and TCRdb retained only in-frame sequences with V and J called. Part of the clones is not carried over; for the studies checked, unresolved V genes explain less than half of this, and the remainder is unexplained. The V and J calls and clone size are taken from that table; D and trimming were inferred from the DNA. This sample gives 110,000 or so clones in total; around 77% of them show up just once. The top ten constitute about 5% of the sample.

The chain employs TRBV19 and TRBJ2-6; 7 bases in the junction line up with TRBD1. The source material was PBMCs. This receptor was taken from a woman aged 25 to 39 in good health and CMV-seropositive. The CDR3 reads CASSHTGQKRSGANVLTF. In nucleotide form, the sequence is TGTGCCAGTAGTCACACGGGACAGAAACGCTCTGGGGCCAACGTCCTGACTTTC.